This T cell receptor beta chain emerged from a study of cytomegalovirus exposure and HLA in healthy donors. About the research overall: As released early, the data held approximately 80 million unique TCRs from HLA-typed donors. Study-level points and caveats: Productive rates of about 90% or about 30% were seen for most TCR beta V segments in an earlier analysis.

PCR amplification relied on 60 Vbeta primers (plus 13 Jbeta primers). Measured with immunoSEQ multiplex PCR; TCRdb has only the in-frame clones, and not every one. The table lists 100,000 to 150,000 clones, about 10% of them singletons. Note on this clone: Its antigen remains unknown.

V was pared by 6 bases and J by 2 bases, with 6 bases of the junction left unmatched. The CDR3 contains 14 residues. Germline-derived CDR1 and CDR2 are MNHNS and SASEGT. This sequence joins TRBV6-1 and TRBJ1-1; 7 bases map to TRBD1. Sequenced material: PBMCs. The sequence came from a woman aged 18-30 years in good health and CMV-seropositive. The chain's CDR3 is CASSQGEDNTEAFF. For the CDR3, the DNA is TGTGCCAGCAGCCAGGGGGAGGATAACACTGAAGCTTTCTTT.